The text below deals with one T cell receptor (beta chain). Its antigen remains unidentified. No per-base quality is available; no much larger clone lies one base away. The cohort was made up of several hundred healthy bone marrow donors. At the time of sampling, every cohort member was nominally healthy, though immune exposures that went unrecorded were likely present. The donor tested CMV seronegative, placing the donor among the 352 seronegative members of the cohort. Each donor provided a peripheral blood sample, and peripheral blood mononuclear cells were used for TCR beta sequencing. The Qiagen DNeasy Blood Extraction Kit was used to extract genomic DNA from the blood cell samples. In the germline V gene, CDR1 corresponds to MNHEY and CDR2 to SVGAGI. V drops 0 bases and J drops 0 bases, leaving 8 bases in between. From its cysteine to its phenylalanine, the CDR3 spans 16 amino acids. The DNA shown is the 48-base CDR3, in frame from base 1.

This record comes from a study of cytomegalovirus exposure and HLA in healthy donors (TCRdb year 2017). Turning to the overall study: An earlier analysis of roughly 500 of the donors reported under 300 Gb of sequence data and 95 million to 140 million unique TCR beta sequences obtained from roughly 170 million T cells. An early release that covered roughly 600 HLA-typed donors contained approximately 300 gigabases of sequencing data and 70 million to 100 million unique TCR sequences. Of the roughly 400 genotyped donors, roughly 80% fell in the genetic ancestry cluster associated with self-reported Caucasian donors. The study was designed to test whether signatures of past pathogen exposure could be identified by cataloging public T cell receptors. The study profiled the T cell repertoires of under 700 subjects by immunosequencing and related them to cytomegalovirus serostatus. Along with the roughly 700-subject first cohort, a separate validation cohort of approximately 110 different subjects was used. To predict cytomegalovirus infection status, the study brought together high-throughput TCR immunosequencing, statistical association of individual TCRs with disease status, and machine learning. In a later analysis, previously published TCR beta repertoires from 666 donors were re-analyzed and high-resolution HLA genotyping was added so that TCR occurrence patterns could be studied. The later analysis used no new phenotypic data to find candidate immune exposures, relying instead on TCR beta sequences and their occurrence across donors. An earlier analysis of 587 of the donors applied high-throughput TCR beta sequencing to assess whether each TCR beta V gene segment acted as functional or pseudogenic. Donor age, sex, ethnicity and CMV serostatus were collected together with the repertoire data. A later genetic analysis used genome-wide SNP genotypes for about 65% of the roughly 670 donors, treating that subset as a discovery cohort. All discovery cohort repertoires had been generated on a single sequencing platform. HLA typing covered class I and class II loci at four-digit resolution. The number of donors typed differed by locus, with roughly 620-640 for A, B, C, DRB1 and DQB1, 522 for DQA1, 606 for DPA1, and approximately 470 for DPB1. A handful of DR-DQ haplotypes were treated as single units for association and clustering because of strong linkage in the cohort. Across some 400 genotyped donors of the cohort, an average of approximately 240,000 unique TCR beta nucleotide sequences per donor were sequenced, and 15% to 20% of those sequences were non-productive.

The library was built by means of the immunoSEQ multiplex PCR assay. For the multiplex PCR, a mixture combining 60 forward primers for TCR Vbeta segments and 13 reverse primers for TCR Jbeta segments was used. The CDR3 region of rearranged TCR beta genes was amplified from genomic DNA by a multiplex PCR assay. On the Illumina HiSeq System, the amplified TCR beta libraries were sequenced as 87-base-pair reads. The study's own analysis went as follows. Across the 500 to 850 repertoires, a later analysis counted tens of millions of unique TCR beta chains, some 11 million of which were shared by at least two donors. Raw reads were error-corrected and collapsed into unique sequences with a nearest-neighbor algorithm that merged closely related sequences to remove PCR and sequencing errors. Alignment of CDR3 sequences to IMGT reference sequences was used to assign V, D and J gene segments. For a sequence to be retained, a match of at least six nucleotides was required to both a V gene segment and a J gene segment. A rearrangement was called productive if the CDR3 had no stop codons and remained in frame with V and J, and every other rearrangement was called non-productive. CDR3 was defined by IMGT convention, running from the second conserved V-encoded cysteine to the conserved J-encoded phenylalanine. Sequences without an unambiguous match to a single V gene segment were excluded from the earlier analysis of almost 600 of the donors. In an earlier analysis of approximately 500 of the donors, a V segment was called functional when productive rearrangements were above 56.7%, and segregating when the standard deviation between donors exceeded 5%. A statistical classification framework was built to diagnose cytomegalovirus status from the catalog of TCR beta chain sequences. A later analysis assigned V and J genes by comparing TCR nucleotide sequences with IMGT/GENE-DB human TR gene sequences. Using the TCRdist pipeline, a later analysis assigned CDR3 sequences along with most-parsimonious VDJ recombination scenarios. In a later analysis, each TCR beta chain was defined by its CDR3 amino acid sequence together with its V-gene family, and reads lacking a unique V-gene family were excluded. In a later analysis, 450 to 600 highly shared, low-generation-probability nucleotide sequences were removed to address suspected cross-contamination and a sequencing artifact. For each public chain, a later analysis derived a clonal expansion index from normalized ranks of inferred template counts within each repertoire. A later analysis computed generation probabilities with a VDJ recombination model fitted to out-of-frame rearrangements, and checked the results against IGoR. In a later analysis, TCR-TCR, TCR-HLA and TCR-CMV co-occurrence was scored with hypergeometric tests, and a repertoire-size bias correction was applied to TCR pairs. A later analysis estimated false discovery rates by permuting HLA or CMV assignments 20 times. In a later analysis, co-occurring TCRs were grouped using DBSCAN, and TCRdist sequence similarity was added for clustering within HLA-allele-positive subsets. Repertoires with fewer than 30,000 or more than 120,000 public chains, plus five repertoires with anomalous nucleotide sharing, were excluded from co-occurrence clustering. Entries here come from immuneACCESS through TCRdb and include only in-frame sequences with V and J called. Some clones fail to appear in such tables; in the studies checked, an unresolved V gene covers under half of the shortfall, and the cause of the remainder is unknown. D and trimming come from the DNA, and the V and J calls and clone size come from that table. The sample data list around 110,000 clones, and roughly 9.9% of these were observed just once. Less than 4% of the sample lies in the top ten.

The full study reports these points: Three of the identified cytomegalovirus-associated TCR beta chains were confirmed in vitro to be specific for cytomegalovirus antigens. The only immune exposure information available for the cohort was CMV serostatus. In a later analysis, HLA-associated TCR beta chains were found to be more clonally expanded and to have lower generation probabilities than equally common non-associated chains. The earlier analysis of some 540 of the donors excluded 15 to 20 rarely observed V segments, including chromosome 9 orphons, because counts were too low. A total of some 180 TCR beta chains were listed by the study as associated with cytomegalovirus. Broadly in line with IMGT annotations, most TCR beta V segments showed up in productive rearrangements about 90% or about 30% of the time in an earlier analysis of a few hundred of the donors. The cohort was sequenced for TCR beta chains only, and without alpha or paired-chain data the features that could be detected were limited. A later analysis found that TCR association rates varied across HLA loci, with DRB1 alleles showing the most associated TCRs and HLA-C alleles the fewest. A further reported finding was that TCR beta sequences accurately predicted the HLA-A and HLA-B alleles for most subjects in the first cohort. Linkage disequilibrium might explain the correlated functional status among segregating V segments, but an unknown experimental factor could not be excluded. When HLA alleles, especially DR and DQ, strongly co-occurred, attributing TCR associations to individual alleles was difficult. Most TCR sequences were seen in very few donors, while some public TCRs were found in many individuals. Because the 87-base-pair reads could not distinguish some IMGT-functional V segments, including TRBV6-2 and TRBV6-3, those segments were excluded. In a later analysis, more than 15,000 TCR beta sequences were associated with specific HLA alleles at a false discovery rate of 0.05. Several of the top co-occurrence clusters appeared to be linked to parvovirus B19, influenza, CMV and Epstein-Barr virus, according to a later analysis. Most CMV-associated TCR beta chains appeared to be HLA-restricted in a later analysis, and the HLA associations seemed to be driven largely by CMV exposure. A later genetic analysis reported fewer N-insertions in productive TCRs among donors in an Asian-associated ancestry cluster than the roughly 620-donor mean. Presence/absence analyses assumed roughly uniform sequencing depth across donors, an assumption that may not hold. In a later genetic analysis, a missense DCLRE1C variant was associated with V-gene and J-gene trimming of TCR beta chains, and the association was replicated in an independent cohort. A cluster of highly shared sequence variants was judged likely to be a technical artifact of the sequencing pipeline. It was suggested by the authors that the approach could potentially be generalized to other disease states and immunological phenotypes. Because some donors lacked HLA typing at each locus, the association tests relied only on the typed subset. The classifier was reported to diagnose cytomegalovirus status with high specificity and sensitivity in both the original cohort and the validation cohort.

Sequencing used PBMCs. The sequence was obtained from a man aged 25-45 years in good health and CMV-seronegative. This sequence uses TRBV6-5 and TRBJ2-2, with the identity of the D gene unclear. CDR3 reads: CASSYSMGTNTGELFF. The DNA sequence is given as TGTGCCAGCAGTTACTCGATGGGCACGAACACCGGGGAGCTGTTTTTT.